The 6 T cell receptor beta chains listed next were all sequenced from one sample in a study of blood T cell repertoires in COVID-19. Method: immunoSEQ multiplex PCR; TCRdb's copy keeps in-frame clones and lacks some. The sample includes 25,000 to 30,000 clones, around 91% seen only once; the top ten take approximately 10%. Sequencing was done on a sample of peripheral blood. Every receptor here comes from a man between 70 and 80 years old with acute or convalescent COVID-19.

This chain uses TRBV18 with TRBJ1-1, with D unclear. V shed 4 bases and J shed 5 bases, with 14 bases lying between them. The CDR3 runs to 14 residues. Germline V gives CDR1 KGHSH, CDR2 LQKENI. CDR3 sequence (DNA): TGTGCCAGCTCACAAAAGGGAGGTGAAACTGAAGCTTTCTTT. Its protein product is CASSQKGGETEAFF.

The gene calls are TRBV3-1 (or the pseudogene TRBV3-2) and TRBJ2-2, with 10 nucleotides matching TRBD1. This CDR3 has 18 amino acids. Germline lookup yields CDR1 LGHDT and CDR2 YNNKEL (reference sequence). V dropped 7 bases and J dropped 7; count of bases not matched to a gene: 18. This CDR3 is CASTTLSGRQGAVGELFF. Here the CDR3 DNA reads TGTGCCAGCACCACTCTCTCGGGGAGACAGGGGGCTGTCGGGGAGCTGTTTTTT.

The genes are TRBV7-3 and TRBJ2-3; 7 bases are shared with TRBD2. The ends lost 2 bases at V and 4 bases at J; junction bases unmatched: 6. Germline CDR1 and CDR2: SGHTA and FQGTGA. The CDR3 length is 15 residues. CDR3 residues: CASSLRAGVSDTQYF. The CDR3 DNA reads as TGTGCCAGCAGCTTACGGGCGGGAGTATCAGATACGCAGTATTTT.

The V gene is TRBV24-1, the J gene TRBJ2-3, with 9 bases lining up with TRBD1. V was clipped by 4 bases and J by 3 bases; unmatched bases: 7. CDR1 and CDR2 (germline): KGHDR, SFDVKD. CDR3 length equals 16 residues. CDR3 loop: CATSDTTGGRTDTQYF. CDR3 DNA: TGTGCCACCAGTGACACCACAGGGGGCCGGACAGATACGCAGTATTTT.

This chain uses TRBV7-2 with TRBJ2-7; 10 positions agree with TRBD1. The CDR3 contains 15 residues. V lost 2 bases, J lost 5 bases, and 6 bases stayed unmatched. Germline V lookup: CDR1 SGHTA, CDR2 FQGNSA. The CDR3 DNA sequence: TGTGCCAGCAGCTTAAGGCGGACAGGGGGGGACGAGCAGTACTTC. As protein: CASSLRRTGGDEQYF.

The gene calls are TRBV7-2 and TRBJ2-3; D may be TRBD2 (6 bases). V lost 4 bases and J lost 4, with 18 bases in between. The CDR3 contains 16 residues. The germline gives CDR1 SGHTA, CDR2 FQGNSA. The CDR3 sequence: CASSSYGGKSPDTQYF. CDR3 sequence (DNA): TGTGCCAGCAGCTCATATGGGGGGAAATCTCCAGATACGCAGTATTTT.